Each of the 2 T cell receptor beta chains below was sequenced from the same sample in a study of blood T cell repertoires in COVID-19. Only in-frame clones appear in the TCRdb table, and some are missing; sequencing was by immunoSEQ multiplex PCR. The sample comprises about 160,000 clones, about 80% of which are singletons, and around 3.7% rests with the top ten. Source material: PBMCs or T cells enriched from blood (not recorded which). The receptors shown here come from a woman aged 60-75 years who had recovered from COVID-19.

This chain's CDR3 is CASSKSRGQGTQPQHF. Here the CDR3 DNA reads TGTGCCAGCAGCAAATCCCGCGGACAGGGGACCCAGCCCCAGCATTTT. V gene TRBV27 combines with J gene TRBJ1-5, with TRBD1 matching 9 bases. Trimming cost V 6 bases and J 7 bases; bases outside gene matches: 13. CDR3 size: 16 residues. CDR1 and CDR2 (germline): MNHEY, SMNVEV (reference sequence).

The chain couples TRBV19 to TRBJ2-3; 8 bases map to TRBD1. The V and J ends lost 4 bases and 4 bases, in that order; junction bases with no gene match: 7. Germline V gene lookup returns CDR1 LNHDA and CDR2 SQIVND (reference sequence). The CDR3 loop spans 15 amino acids. The CDR3 protein is CASSTRTGQADTQYF. Here the CDR3 DNA reads TGTGCCAGTAGTACTAGGACAGGGCAGGCAGATACGCAGTATTTT.